These T cell receptor beta chains were read from a single sample in a study of tumor-infiltrating lymphocytes in primary liver carcinoma. TCRdb fed the multiplex PCR reads into MiXCR, producing one record per CDR3 protein. Among over 250,000 distinct CDR3 sequences listed, about 50% were seen once. The material sequenced was peripheral blood. These receptors came from a woman aged 30 to 39 with primary liver carcinoma and hepatitis B virus infection. Both conserved end residues are part of each CDR3. Each record gives: V gene, D gene, J gene, clone size, CDR3 DNA, CDR3 protein. The D gene is left open where the match is weak. Rows give clone size only sometimes, using once, few, many, or a class for an expanded clone.

V: TRBV4-1; D: -; J: TRBJ1-5; size: many; DNA: TGCGCCAGCAGCCCCGGGAGTCGCCAGCCCCAGCATTTT; CDR3: CASSPGSRQPQHF
V: TRBV6-5; D: TRBD1; J: TRBJ2-5; size: many; DNA: TGTGCCAGCAGTTTAAACGACAGGGTAGGGACCCAGTACTTC; CDR3: CASSLNDRVGTQYF
V: TRBV5-4; D: TRBD1; J: TRBJ1-2; size: -; DNA: TGTGCCAGCACCCGCGACGGGGGACAGGGCTTTGGCTACACCTTC; CDR3: CASTRDGGQGFGYTF
V: TRBV11-2; D: -; J: TRBJ1-1; size: -; DNA: TGTGTCAGCAACAAAGAACGTGGACATGGGAAAACTGAAGCTTTCTTT; CDR3: CVSNKERGHGKTEAFF
V: TRBV7-9; D: -; J: TRBJ1-1; size: -; DNA: TGTGCCAGCAGCTACGCAGGGGATAACACTGAAGCTTTCTTT; CDR3: CASSYAGDNTEAFF
V: TRBV12-3/TRBV12-4; D: TRBD2; J: TRBJ2-3; size: -; DNA: TGTGCCAGGAGTACAGCCGGGACTAGCGCGCAGTATTTT; CDR3: CARSTAGTSAQYF
V: TRBV29-1; D: TRBD2; J: TRBJ2-7; size: -; DNA: TGCAGCGTGTTACTAGCGGGAGGTGTGGGCGAGCAGTACTTC; CDR3: CSVLLAGGVGEQYF
V: TRBV6-5; D: -; J: TRBJ1-4; size: many; DNA: TGTGCCAGCAGTTATGGAGGGCAGGGTGATGAAAAACTGTTTTTT; CDR3: CASSYGGQGDEKLFF
V: TRBV6-5; D: -; J: TRBJ1-5; size: many; DNA: TGTGCCAGCAGTCCTGGACGTCAGGTGCGCCAGCCCCAGCATTTT; CDR3: CASSPGRQVRQPQHF
V: TRBV7-2; D: TRBD2; J: TRBJ2-1; size: once; DNA: TGTGCCAGCAGCCTAAGGCCCTCCGGGACTAGCGGGAGGTACAGCTCCTACAATGAGCAGTTCTTC; CDR3: CASSLRPSGTSGRYSSYNEQFF
V: TRBV10-2; D: -; J: TRBJ2-5; size: -; DNA: TGCGTCAGCAGTGAGATTGAGACCCAGTACTTC; CDR3: CVSSEIETQYF
V: TRBV5-1; D: -; J: TRBJ2-5; size: -; DNA: TGCGCCAGCAGCTCCTGGAGGGAGTCGGATGGGGAGACCCAGTACTTC; CDR3: CASSSWRESDGETQYF
V: TRBV12-3/TRBV12-4; D: -; J: TRBJ2-1; size: -; DNA: TGTGCCAGCAGTTTTCCAGGGCCTAACTACAATGAGCAGTTCTTC; CDR3: CASSFPGPNYNEQFF
V: TRBV6-5; D: TRBD1; J: TRBJ2-5; size: -; DNA: TGTGCCAGCAGCCCTGACAGGGGCCGGGGGGAGACCCAGTACTTC; CDR3: CASSPDRGRGETQYF
V: TRBV7-8; D: -; J: TRBJ1-1; size: once; DNA: TGTGCCAGTAGCGCGACCCCGATGGCCACATCGGGCACTGAAGCTTTCTTT; CDR3: CASSATPMATSGTEAFF
V: TRBV6-2/TRBV6-3; D: -; J: TRBJ2-1; size: -; DNA: TGTGTCAGCAAGGAATACGGTCATGAGCAGTTCTTC; CDR3: CVSKEYGHEQFF
V: TRBV7-8; D: -; J: TRBJ1-4; size: many; DNA: TGTGCCAGCAGCCCAACTAATGAAAAACTGTTTTTT; CDR3: CASSPTNEKLFF
V: TRBV7-8; D: TRBD1; J: TRBJ2-7; size: -; DNA: TGTATCAGCAGCCTAGCCGGGACAGGGACCTACGAGCAGTACTTC; CDR3: CISSLAGTGTYEQYF
V: TRBV28; D: TRBD2; J: TRBJ2-2; size: few; DNA: TGTGCCAGCAGTTTGGCAGGGAGGGACACCGGGGAGCTGTTTTTT; CDR3: CASSLAGRDTGELFF
V: TRBV6-1; D: -; J: TRBJ2-5; size: once; DNA: TGTGTCAGCAGTGAATGGGCCAAAGAGACCCAGTACTTC; CDR3: CVSSEWAKETQYF
V: TRBV6-2/TRBV6-3; D: -; J: TRBJ2-2; size: many; DNA: TGTGCCAGCAGTTACGTAGCCGGGGAGCTGTTTTTT; CDR3: CASSYVAGELFF
V: TRBV7-9; D: -; J: TRBJ1-1; size: few; DNA: TGTGCCAGCAGCTTTCAGCAGAACACTGAAGCTTTCTTT; CDR3: CASSFQQNTEAFF
V: TRBV29-1; D: -; J: TRBJ2-6; size: many; DNA: TGCAGCGTTGGACAAGGGGCTACCTCTGGGGCCAACGTCCTGACTTTC; CDR3: CSVGQGATSGANVLTF
V: TRBV21-1; D: -; J: TRBJ2-1; size: -; DNA: TGTGCCAGCGTACGAGGACTAAACAATGAGCAGTTCTTC; CDR3: CASVRGLNNEQFF
V: TRBV7-9; D: -; J: TRBJ2-7; size: -; DNA: TGTGCCAGCAGCTCTAGGTTGGACTACGAGCAGTACTTC; CDR3: CASSSRLDYEQYF
V: TRBV10-1; D: TRBD1; J: TRBJ2-1; size: -; DNA: TGCGCGAGCAGGCAGGGACAGGGATACAATGAGCAGTTCTTC; CDR3: CASRQGQGYNEQFF
V: TRBV11-2; D: -; J: TRBJ1-2; size: -; DNA: TGTGCCAGCAGCTTAGTTCTGGGACTGAGCCATGGCTACACCTTC; CDR3: CASSLVLGLSHGYTF